One and the same sample provided the 26 T cell receptor beta chains below, sequenced in a study of human T cells and chemical hapten exposure. Time point defined: patch test 2, 6 weeks after DPC sensitization. Specified treatment: therapeutic diphenylcyclopropenone sensitization with weekly scalp DPC. MiXCR, run by TCRdb on the RACE reads, gives a single entry per CDR3 protein. The data hold tens of thousands of distinct CDR3 sequences, with 7.5% to 9.5% observed a single time. The starting material was whole blood, obtained in connection with sensitization to the hapten diphenylcyclopropenone (DPC). These receptors all come from a woman aged 45-65 years with alopecia areata. Some clones in this sample may be carry-over from other donors' samples.

This clonotype has a count of ten or more. The chain joins TRBV6-5 to TRBJ1-2; the D is unclear. The V gene's germline CDR1 is MNHEY and CDR2 SVGAGI. The ends were cut back, 6 bases at V and 4 bases at J, with 6 bases in the middle. This CDR3 comprises 11 residues. CDR3 sequence reads: CASRHLYGYTF. The CDR3 region has the DNA TGTGCCAGCAGGCACCTCTATGGCTACACCTTC.

This clonotype was observed many times. The chain employs TRBV4-1 and TRBJ1-4; D unresolved. CDR3 size: 15 residues. The V end lost 0 bases, the J end lost 3 bases, and 8 bases lay between the germline ends. Germline V CDR1 and CDR2: MGHRA, YSYEKL. The CDR3 loop is CASSQEPASNEKLFF. CDR3 bases: TGCGCCAGCAGCCAAGAGCCGGCCTCTAATGAAAAACTGTTTTTT.

This clonotype occurred many times. This chain uses TRBV3-1 with TRBJ1-1, with D unclear. V lost 4 bases to trimming and J lost 5 bases, with 17 bases between them. CDR3 size: 15 residues. Germline V lookup: CDR1 LGHDT, CDR2 YNNKEL (reference sequence). The CDR3: CASSLRWSPGTEAFF. In DNA, the CDR3 is TGTGCCAGCAGCCTCCGATGGTCTCCGGGGACTGAAGCTTTCTTT.

V and J are TRBV27 and TRBJ2-6; D is perhaps TRBD1 (5 bases). The V gene's germline CDR1 is MNHEY and CDR2 SMNVEV (reference sequence). Deletions cut 0 bases from V and 2 bases from J, with 5 bases between. This CDR3 has 15 amino acids. CDR3 nucleotide sequence: TGTGCCAGCAGTTTATCGGGGCCTGGGGCCAACGTCCTGACTTTC. Translated: CASSLSGPGANVLTF. The variable domain in full, completed from reference TRBV27 and TRBJ2-6, reads EAQVTQNPRYLITVTGKKLTVTCSQNMNHEYMSWYRQDPGLGLRQIYYSMNVEVTDKGDVPEGYKVSRKEKRNFPLILESPSPNQTSLYFCASSLSGPGANVLTFGAGSRLTVL.

As concerns this clonotype: Since a much larger clone is just one base distant, this may be a read error. The chain combines TRBV29-1 with TRBJ2-1; D gene uncertain. V gave up 7 bases and J gave up 5 bases, with 3 bases separating them. Germline CDR1 and CDR2: SQVTM and ANQGSEA. This CDR3 is 9 amino acids long. The CDR3 region has the DNA TGCAGCGCCGACAATGAGCAGTTCTTC. This translates into CSADNEQFF.

The chain is built from TRBV10-3 and TRBJ2-5, with TRBD2 matching 10 bases. The CDR3 is 17 amino acids. V gave up 0 bases and J gave up 2 bases; unmatched junction bases: 6. Germline V CDR1 and CDR2: ENHRY, SYGVKD. CDR3: CAISESGLASRQETQYF. For the CDR3, the DNA is TGTGCCATCAGTGAGTCGGGACTAGCGAGTAGGCAAGAGACCCAGTACTTC.

This clonotype appeared a few times. The chain uses TRBV29-1 and TRBJ2-3; D is possibly TRBD2 (6 bases). The CDR3 contains 14 residues. Germline-derived CDR1 and CDR2 are SQVTM and ANQGSEA. The V and J ends lost 1 base and 2 bases respectively, with 10 bases between them. Written as DNA, the CDR3 is TGCAGCGTTGAAGGCGGGGTTCCCACAGATACGCAGTATTTT. Amino acids: CSVEGGVPTDTQYF.

This rearrangement joins TRBV19 to TRBJ2-3; 7 nucleotides match TRBD2. After removal of 6 bases from V and 5 bases from J, the junction contained 8 bases not matched to a gene. The CDR3 consists of 14 residues. Germline CDR1 is LNHDA and CDR2 is SQIVND (reference sequence). The CDR3 spells CASSERGDRDTQYF. As DNA, the CDR3 is TGTGCCAGTAGCGAGCGGGGAGATAGAGATACGCAGTATTTT.

The chain combines TRBV4-1 with TRBJ2-3; D is ambiguous. This CDR3 is 13 amino acids long. Germline assignment: CDR1 MGHRA and CDR2 YSYEKL. V gave up 4 bases and J gave up 4 bases, with 9 bases separating them. The CDR3 reads CASSRAPADTQYF. The CDR3 coding sequence is TGCGCCAGCAGCCGGGCCCCTGCAGATACGCAGTATTTT.

This clonotype has only a few counts. The chain uses TRBV4-3 and TRBJ2-3; D ambiguous. The CDR3 is 11 amino acids. Germline loops: CDR1 LGHNA, CDR2 YSLEER. V was cut by 8 bases and J by 3 bases, with 6 bases left in between. The CDR3 region has the DNA TGCGCCAGCGGATTTACAGATACGCAGTATTTT. Translation gives CASGFTDTQYF.

There are many counts of this clonotype. This rearrangement joins TRBV12-3 or TRBV12-4 to TRBJ2-1; D gene unclear. Deletions cut 6 bases from V and 3 bases from J, with 15 bases between. The CDR3 sequence is 15 residues long. In DNA, the CDR3 is TGTGCCAGCAGCCAAAGGGCCTTCAACTACAATGAGCAGTTCTTC. Amino acids: CASSQRAFNYNEQFF.

The sample holds many counts of this clonotype. Sequence at one end of the junction differs from germline and may be a read error. The chain recombines TRBV10-3 with TRBJ2-7; 8 positions match TRBD1. CDR1 and CDR2 (germline): ENHRY, SYGVKD. This CDR3 spans 12 amino acids. This CDR3 reads CAIGDRPYGQYF. The CDR3 DNA is TGTGCCATCGGGGACAGGCCTTACGGGCAGTACTTC.

V and J are TRBV6-2 or TRBV6-3 and TRBJ2-5; D unclear. The CDR3 loop spans 15 amino acids. Germline loops: CDR1 MNHEY, CDR2 SVGEGT. With 0 bases removed from V and 2 bases from J, the gap between germline ends came to 10 bases. CDR3 protein: CASSYSVAEQETQYF. CDR3 DNA: TGTGCCAGCAGTTACTCGGTAGCAGAACAAGAGACCCAGTACTTC.

This chain links TRBV27 with TRBJ1-5; 9 nucleotides agree with TRBD1. Trimming at V came to 3 bases and at J to 4 bases, leaving 4 bases not matched to a gene. The germline gives CDR1 MNHEY, CDR2 SMNVEV (reference sequence). The CDR3 loop spans 15 amino acids. The CDR3 sequence is CASSFLQGANQPQHF. CDR3 DNA sequence: TGTGCCAGCAGTTTTCTACAGGGGGCGAATCAGCCCCAGCATTTT.

J is TRBJ1-5 and V is TRBV25-1, with D tentatively TRBD1 (6 bases). V dropped 4 bases and J dropped 6 bases, with 13 bases sitting between them. The CDR3 is 14 residues long. CDR1 and CDR2 (germline): MGHDK, SYGVNS. The DNA for the CDR3 is TGTGCCAGCAGTGCCCCGGGAGGGGGTCAGCCCCAGCATTTT. This encodes CASSAPGGGQPQHF.

The table lists this clonotype with many counts. The rearrangement links TRBV29-1 to TRBJ1-1; D might be TRBD1 (5 bases). The germline CDR1 and CDR2 sequences are SQVTM and ANQGSEA. V was shortened by 2 bases and J by 1 base, with 11 bases between the two germline ends. This CDR3 is built from 14 residues. DNA of the CDR3: TGCAGCGTTGAAAGACATAGGGGGAACACTGAAGCTTTCTTT. It translates to CSVERHRGNTEAFF.

The chain links TRBV7-2 to TRBJ1-2; D is unclear. V lost 5 bases and J 4 bases, leaving 14 bases between the germline ends. Per germline, CDR1 SGHTA and CDR2 FQGNSA. The CDR3 is made up of 14 amino acids. CDR3 bases: TGTGCCAGCAGCACAACACAGTCTACCTATGGCTACACCTTC. It encodes CASSTTQSTYGYTF.

Ten or more counts support this clonotype. The chain links TRBV20-1 to TRBJ1-1; D gene uncertain. This CDR3 contains 13 residues. Trimming removed 7 bases from V and 5 bases from J, with 17 bases in between. Germline lookup yields CDR1 DFQATT and CDR2 SNEGSKA (reference sequence). Here the CDR3 DNA reads TGCAGTGTTTTGACCTACCGCAGGACTGAAGCTTTCTTT. Protein: CSVLTYRRTEAFF.

The chain joins TRBV6-5 to TRBJ1-1; weak D call: TRBD1 (5 bases). The V gene lost 5 bases and the J gene lost 2 bases, with 15 bases spanning the gap. This CDR3 spans 15 amino acids. Germline CDR1 and CDR2: MNHEY and SVGAGI. CDR3 DNA sequence: TGTGCCAGCAGTCCGGGACCTAACCGAAACACTGAAGCTTTCTTT. Encoded protein: CASSPGPNRNTEAFF.

This clonotype was counted many times. CDR3 DNA sequence: TGTGCCAGCGCAGGTGCAGCCAACACTGAAGCTTTCTTT. Translated, it gives CASAGAANTEAFF. The genes are TRBV7-9 and TRBJ1-1, with D uncertain. The CDR3 loop spans 13 amino acids. V dropped 8 bases and J dropped 2 bases, with 12 bases sitting between them. CDR1 and CDR2 (germline): SEHNR, FQNEAQ (reference sequence). Full variable domain (missing parts from reference TRBV7-9 and TRBJ1-1): DTGVSQNPRHKITKRGQNVTFRCDPISEHNRLYWYRQTLGQGPEFLTYFQNEAQLEKSRLLSDRFSAERPKGSFSTLEIQRTEQGDSAMYLCASAGAANTEAFFGQGTRLTVV.

This rearrangement joins TRBV28 to TRBJ1-1; D uncertain. Looked up from germline, CDR1 is MDHEN and CDR2 is SYDVKM. CDR3 length: 15 residues. The V end was cut by 3 bases, the J end by 4 bases, with 15 bases between. The CDR3 DNA follows: TGTGCCAGCAGTTTTTCCGACCGCCCCGGCACTGAAGCTTTCTTT. Its translation: CASSFSDRPGTEAFF.

This clonotype was counted between two and nine times. V usage is TRBV4-2 and J usage is TRBJ1-5; D is undetermined. Between the trimmed V and J ends, which lost 0 bases and 8 bases, there was a span of 14 bases. From germline, CDR1 is LGHNA and CDR2 YNFKEQ. This CDR3 has 15 amino acids. CDR3 nucleotides: TGTGCCAGCAGCCAAGATTTCGGGCCCCCTAAGCCCCAGCATTTT. This sequence encodes CASSQDFGPPKPQHF.

This clonotype was detected only once. The rearrangement uses TRBV28 and TRBJ2-3; 8 nucleotides agree with TRBD2. The germline V gene encodes CDR1 MDHEN and CDR2 SYDVKM. The CDR3 length is 17 residues. Trimming took 5 bases from V and 2 from J; bases not matched to a gene: 12. The CDR3 bases are TGTGCCAGCAGTCCCGGGGGTAGCGGGGAGTACACAGATACGCAGTATTTT. The encoded protein is CASSPGGSGEYTDTQYF.

This clonotype was detected a few times. The rearrangement links TRBV9 to TRBJ2-3, with TRBD2 matching over 13 bases. CDR3 size: 17 residues. V trimming: 4 bases; J trimming: 5 bases; junction bases outside the gene matches: 10. Looked up from germline, CDR1 is SGDLS and CDR2 is YYNGEE. CDR3 in DNA: TGTGCCAGCAGCCCCCGACTAGCGGGGGGCCCCGGAGATACGCAGTATTTT. Its translation is CASSPRLAGGPGDTQYF.

There are a few counts of this clonotype. The rearrangement joins TRBV6-6 to TRBJ1-6; 7 bases are a match to TRBD1. CDR1 is MNHNY and CDR2 is SVGAGI in the germline V gene (reference sequence). J lost 8 bases, V lost 6 bases, and 7 bases had no gene match. This CDR3 has 14 residues. CDR3 loop: CASSRDSNYSPLHF. Here the CDR3 DNA reads TGTGCCAGCAGCAGGGACAGTAATTATTCACCCCTCCACTTT.

This clonotype was detected many times. The rearrangement joins TRBV6-2 or TRBV6-3 to TRBJ2-3; D unresolved. This CDR3 is built from 12 residues. Trimming removed 8 bases from V and 4 bases from J, with 10 bases in between. The germline gives CDR1 MNHEY, CDR2 SVGEGT. The CDR3: CASGTLPDTQYF. For the CDR3, the DNA is TGTGCCAGCGGTACCCTTCCAGATACGCAGTATTTT.